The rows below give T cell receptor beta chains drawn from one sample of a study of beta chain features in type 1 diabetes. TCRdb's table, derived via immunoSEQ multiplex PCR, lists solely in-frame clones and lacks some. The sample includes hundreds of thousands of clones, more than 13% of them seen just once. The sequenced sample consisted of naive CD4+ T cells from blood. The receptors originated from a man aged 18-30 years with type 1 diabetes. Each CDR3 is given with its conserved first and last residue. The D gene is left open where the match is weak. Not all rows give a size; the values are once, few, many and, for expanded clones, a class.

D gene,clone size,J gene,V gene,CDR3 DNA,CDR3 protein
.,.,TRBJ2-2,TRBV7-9,TGTGCCAGCAGCTTAGCCTCGGGGTTGCCCGGGGAGCTGTTTTTT,CASSLASGLPGELFF
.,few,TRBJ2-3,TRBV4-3,TGCGCCAGCAGCCATGGATCAGATACGCAGTATTTT,CASSHGSDTQYF
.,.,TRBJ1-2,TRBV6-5,TGTGCCAGCAGTTACAGGGTTTCCTATGGCTACACCTTC,CASSYRVSYGYTF
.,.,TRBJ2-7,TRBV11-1,TGTGCCAGCAGCTCCCCGAAGGAGCAGTACTTC,CASSSPKEQYF
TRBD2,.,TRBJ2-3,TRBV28,TGTGCCAGCAGTTCTAGAAGCGAACTAGCGGAGCTGACAGATACGCAGTATTTT,CASSSRSELAELTDTQYF
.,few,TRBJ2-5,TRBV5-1,TGCGCCAGCACCCTATATGGGGCCGGGGAGACCCAGTACTTC,CASTLYGAGETQYF
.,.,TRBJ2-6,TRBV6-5,TGTGCCAGCAGTACAGGGTCTGGGGCCAACGTCCTGACTTTC,CASSTGSGANVLTF
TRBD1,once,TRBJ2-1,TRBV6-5,TGTGCCAGCAGTTCCCCTCTGACAGGGAATGAGCAGTTCTTC,CASSSPLTGNEQFF
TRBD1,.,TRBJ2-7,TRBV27,TGTGCCAGCAGTCGACAGGGAACGGTTTCCTACGAGCAGTACTTC,CASSRQGTVSYEQYF
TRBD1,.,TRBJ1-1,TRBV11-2,TGTGCCAGCAGCTTAGTAGCCGGGACAGCCAAGAGGAACACTGAAGCTTTCTTT,CASSLVAGTAKRNTEAFF
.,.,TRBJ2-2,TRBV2,TGTGCCAGCACCGTTGGGGCGAACACCGGGGAGCTGTTTTTT,CASTVGANTGELFF
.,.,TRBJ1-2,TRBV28,TGTGCCACCGGGACATTGAATGGCTACACCTTC,CATGTLNGYTF
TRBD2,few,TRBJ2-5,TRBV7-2,TGTGCCAGCAGCTCTAGCGGGAGTGGTGCGAGGGAGACCCAGTACTTC,CASSSSGSGARETQYF
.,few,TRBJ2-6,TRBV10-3,TGTGCCATCAGTGACAGGGAGTCTGGGGCCAACGTCCTGACTTTC,CAISDRESGANVLTF
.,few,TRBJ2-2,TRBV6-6,TGTGCCAGCAGTTACGCGGCAGCGTCCATGACCGGGGAGCTGTTTTTT,CASSYAAASMTGELFF
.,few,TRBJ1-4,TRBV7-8,TGTGCCAGCAGCCCCCACCTCAGTTGGGAAAAACTGTTTTTT,CASSPHLSWEKLFF
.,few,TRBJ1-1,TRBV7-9,TGTGCCAGCAGCTCAGAGAAACAGGGTAAAGCTTTCTTT,CASSSEKQGKAFF
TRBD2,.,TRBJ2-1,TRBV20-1,TGCAGTGGGCTAGCGGATGAGCAGTTCTTC,CSGLADEQFF
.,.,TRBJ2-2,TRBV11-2,TGTGCCAGCAGTCCGGGACAGAACACCGGGGAGCTGTTTTTT,CASSPGQNTGELFF
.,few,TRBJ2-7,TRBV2,TGTGCCAGCAGCCCCTACGAGCAGTACTTC,CASSPYEQYF
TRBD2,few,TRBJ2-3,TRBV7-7,TGTGCTAGCAGCTCGACTAGCGGAGGGGTCGATACGCAGTATTTT,CASSSTSGGVDTQYF
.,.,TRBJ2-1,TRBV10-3,TGTGCCATCAGTGAGGACCGATACAATGAGCAGTTCTTC,CAISEDRYNEQFF
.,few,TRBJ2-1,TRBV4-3,TGCGCCAGCAGCCAAGTTGCGACCCGGAGGGATGAGCAGTTCTTC,CASSQVATRRDEQFF
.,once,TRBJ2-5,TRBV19,TGTGCCAGTACCACCTCAGCGACCCAACAAGAGACCCAGTACTTC,CASTTSATQQETQYF
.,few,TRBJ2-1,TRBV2,TGTGCCAGCAGTGAGGTTGACCCCCTCTACAATGAGCAGTTCTTC,CASSEVDPLYNEQFF
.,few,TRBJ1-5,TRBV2,TGTGCCAGCAGTGAAGATGAAAATCAGCCCCAGCATTTT,CASSEDENQPQHF
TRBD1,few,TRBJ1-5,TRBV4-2,TGTGCCAGCAGCCAAGATCCACAGGGGAAGCCCCAGCATTTT,CASSQDPQGKPQHF
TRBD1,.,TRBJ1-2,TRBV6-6,TGTGCCAGCATCCCGGGACAGGGTTTTGGCTACACCTTC,CASIPGQGFGYTF
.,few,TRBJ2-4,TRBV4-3,TGCGCCAGCAGCCAAGATCGACCCCAGGGCAGGGTAGACTTAGAGGGCATTCAGTACTTC,CASSQDRPQGRVDLEGIQYF
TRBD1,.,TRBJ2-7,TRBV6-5,TGTGCCAGCGCCGGGGACAGCTCCTACGAGCAGTACTTC,CASAGDSSYEQYF
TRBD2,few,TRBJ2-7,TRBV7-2,TGTGCCAGCAGCTTACTTAGCGGGAGAGCCTACGAGCAGTACTTC,CASSLLSGRAYEQYF